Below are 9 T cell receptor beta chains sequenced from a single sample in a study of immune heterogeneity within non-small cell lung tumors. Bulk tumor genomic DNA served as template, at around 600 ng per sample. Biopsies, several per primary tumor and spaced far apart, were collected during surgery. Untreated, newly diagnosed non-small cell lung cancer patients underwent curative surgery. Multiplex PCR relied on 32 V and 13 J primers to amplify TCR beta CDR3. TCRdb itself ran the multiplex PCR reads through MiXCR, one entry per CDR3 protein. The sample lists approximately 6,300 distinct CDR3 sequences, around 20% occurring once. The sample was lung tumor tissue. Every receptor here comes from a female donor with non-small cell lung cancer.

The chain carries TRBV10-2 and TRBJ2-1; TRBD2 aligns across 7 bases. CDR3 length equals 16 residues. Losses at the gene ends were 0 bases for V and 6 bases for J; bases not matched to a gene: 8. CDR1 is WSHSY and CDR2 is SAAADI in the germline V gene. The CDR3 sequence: CASSESGSSGSNEQFF. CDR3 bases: TGCGCCAGCAGTGAGTCGGGGAGTAGCGGGTCCAATGAGCAGTTCTTC.

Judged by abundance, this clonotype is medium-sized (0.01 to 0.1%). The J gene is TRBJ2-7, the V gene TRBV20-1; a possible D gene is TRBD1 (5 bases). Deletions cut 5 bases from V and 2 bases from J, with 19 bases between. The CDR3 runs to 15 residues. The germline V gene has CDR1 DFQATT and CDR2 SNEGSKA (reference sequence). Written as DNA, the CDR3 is TGCAGTGCTCCACTACCGCAGGGCCTCCCCTACGAGCAGTACTTC. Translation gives CSAPLPQGLPYEQYF.

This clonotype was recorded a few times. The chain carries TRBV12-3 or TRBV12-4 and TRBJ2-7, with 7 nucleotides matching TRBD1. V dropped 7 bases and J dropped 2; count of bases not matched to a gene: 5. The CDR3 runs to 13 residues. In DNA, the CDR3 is TGTGCCAGCACTTTGCAGGGGGCCTACGAGCAGTACTTC. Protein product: CASTLQGAYEQYF.

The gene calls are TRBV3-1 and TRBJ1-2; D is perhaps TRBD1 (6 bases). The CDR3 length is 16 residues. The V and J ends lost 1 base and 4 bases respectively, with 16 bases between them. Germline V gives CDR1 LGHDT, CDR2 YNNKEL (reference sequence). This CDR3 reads CASSQARPRGGYGYTF. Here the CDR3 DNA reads TGTGCCAGCAGCCAAGCTCGACCCCGAGGGGGCTATGGCTACACCTTC.

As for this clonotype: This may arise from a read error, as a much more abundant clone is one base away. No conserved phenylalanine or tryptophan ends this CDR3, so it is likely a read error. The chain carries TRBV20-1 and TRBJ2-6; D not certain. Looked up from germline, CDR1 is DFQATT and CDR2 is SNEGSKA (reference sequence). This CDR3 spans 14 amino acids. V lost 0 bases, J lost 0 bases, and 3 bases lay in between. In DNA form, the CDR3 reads TGCAGTGCTAGAGAGTACTCTGGGGCCAACGTCCTGACTCTC. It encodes CSAREYSGANVLTL.

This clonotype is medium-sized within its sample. The CDR3 protein is CASTTSGYEQYF. CDR3 in DNA: TGTGCCAGCACGACTAGCGGTTACGAGCAGTACTTC. This rearrangement joins TRBV28 to TRBJ2-7; 9 positions agree with TRBD2. Germline V gene lookup returns CDR1 MDHEN and CDR2 SYDVKM. This CDR3 spans 12 amino acids. The ends lost 7 bases at V and 4 bases at J; junction bases unmatched: 2.

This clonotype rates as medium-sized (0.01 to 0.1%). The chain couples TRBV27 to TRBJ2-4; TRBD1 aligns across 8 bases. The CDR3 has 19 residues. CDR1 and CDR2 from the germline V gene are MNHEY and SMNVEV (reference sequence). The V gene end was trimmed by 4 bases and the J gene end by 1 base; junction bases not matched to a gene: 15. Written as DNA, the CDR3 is TGTGCCAGCAGTTCGTACTCACCAGGGGGCGGGTTGGCCAAAAACATTCAGTACTTC. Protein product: CASSSYSPGGGLAKNIQYF.

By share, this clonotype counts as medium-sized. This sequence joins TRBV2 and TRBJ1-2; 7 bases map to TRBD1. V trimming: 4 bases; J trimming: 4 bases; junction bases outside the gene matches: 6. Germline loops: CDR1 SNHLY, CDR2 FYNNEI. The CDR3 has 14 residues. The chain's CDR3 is CASSGTGDFYGYTF. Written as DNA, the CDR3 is TGTGCCAGCAGTGGGACAGGCGATTTCTATGGCTACACCTTC.

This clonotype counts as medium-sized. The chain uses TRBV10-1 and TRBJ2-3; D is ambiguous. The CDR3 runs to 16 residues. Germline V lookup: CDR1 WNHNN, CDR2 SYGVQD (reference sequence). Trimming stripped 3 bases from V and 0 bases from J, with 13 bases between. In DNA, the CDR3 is TGCGCCAGCAGTGAACTGGCAGCCCTGAGCACAGATACGCAGTATTTT. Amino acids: CASSELAALSTDTQYF.